This TCR beta chain is from a study of T cells in Graves' hyperthyroidism and ophthalmopathy (dated by TCRdb to between 2017 and 2020). For the study in its entirety: Peripheral blood was sampled at the time of initial diagnosis, prior to any treatment. Prospective prediction of ophthalmopathy was tested in an independent validation cohort consisting of roughly 20 hyperthyroidism patients and more than 15 patients who later progressed to ophthalmopathy. The study also compared thyroid tissue and blood T-cell repertoires from roughly 6 Graves' hyperthyroidism patients. Following sampling, methimazole starting at 30 mg daily was given to hyperthyroidism patients, and high-dose intravenous methylprednisolone was given to ophthalmopathy patients. For training and testing, the roughly 97 patients in the discovery cohort were randomly divided in a 7:3 ratio. According to the paper, TCR Vbeta CDR3 sequencing was carried out on approximately 140 peripheral blood samples, which came from fewer than 50 ophthalmopathy, under 85 hyperthyroidism and approximately 17 progressor patients. To identify distinguishing TCR V-J signatures, a discovery cohort of 95 to 100 patients was used, comprising 40 to 45 with Graves' ophthalmopathy and about 59 with stable Graves' hyperthyroidism. The full study reports these points: In validation, the model predicted progression to ophthalmopathy a median of about 5.9 months before onset, with around 70% sensitivity and just under 75% specificity. A model built on a 13 V-J signature distinguished ophthalmopathy from stable hyperthyroidism, reaching roughly 88% sensitivity and under 84% specificity in cross-validation and 80%/75% in testing. Sample size was not statistically predetermined, and investigators were not blinded to group allocation. Most expanded thyroid clonotypes (frequency above 0.001) were also detected in blood, a finding suggesting that blood repertoires may reflect thyroid immune responses.

This clonotype appeared many times. The target of this receptor is not known. No base-level quality is on record; no much larger clone is a single base apart. In the germline V gene (reference sequence), CDR1 corresponds to GTSNPN and CDR2 to SVGIG. V loses 3 bases at its end and J loses 3 bases; junction bases beyond the gene matches: 8. Taken from cysteine to phenylalanine, the CDR3 has 14 residues. Only the CDR3 region is kept as DNA, spanning 42 bases read in frame from base 1. A patient counted as having stable Graves' hyperthyroidism if no progression to ophthalmopathy occurred over 18 months of follow-up. Hyperthyroidism patients were aged 18 to 65 years and newly diagnosed, with disease duration of less than 2 months. Exclusion was applied to patients with uncontrolled infections, other autoimmune diseases, pregnancy or lactation. Clinical symptoms, serum thyroxine and TRAb, thyroid ultrasound, and orbital computed tomography formed the basis for the diagnoses. PBMCs were isolated from 10 ml of fresh peripheral blood by Ficoll-Paque density gradient centrifugation. Total RNA was extracted using Trizol reagent, and RNA quality was assessed on an Agilent 2100 Bioanalyzer.

The TCR beta CDR3 regions were amplified from the RNA transcripts. For the first round of RT-PCR on the TCR CDR3, the HTBI primer set was used together with the Qiagen OneStep RT-PCR kit. Libraries were constructed in a second round of multiplex PCR, after which size selection and purification were carried out. The libraries were sequenced on an Illumina HiSeq2000 using paired-end 100 bp reads. Turning to the authors' computational methods: SOAPnuke was used to process the raw data, removing reads that contained adapters or uncalled bases, had a mean Phred below 15, or lacked an exact match to the constant primer or identifier. COPE v1.2.5 was used to merge high-quality paired reads, and clonotypes were defined as unique nucleotide sequences. MiTCR v1.1 was used to align clonotypes to the IMGT TRBV, TRBD and TRBJ reference segments. The analysis was restricted to V-J combinations with a frequency above 0.0001, which together covered 99.2% of the repertoires. The TCS score was defined as the ratio of F50 (clonal expansion) to E x V (chaos), calculated using BLOSUM62-based TCRdist between CDR3 peptides within each V-J. Welch's t-statistics and random forest reduced just over 500 V-J features to under 15, which were used in a naive Bayes classifier (R e1071). The public reads were quality trimmed at Q25 with fastp and then assembled into clones with MiXCR by TCRdb, keeping productive beta chains. Rows are combined by CDR3 protein, so each entry shows the most common genes and DNA. The V and J calls shown here were made by TCRdb, not taken from the authors' results. The sample contains around 450,000 distinct CDR3 sequences, more than 15% of them found a single time. Approximately 7.5% of the sample rests with the top ten.

The source material was blood. The chain couples TRBV30 to TRBJ2-7; 7 nucleotides in the junction match TRBD2. This TCR derives from a woman under 30 with Graves' hyperthyroidism. The DNA reads TGTGCCTGGAGGGGGCGGGGGAATTACTACGAGCAGTACTTC. This encodes CAWRGRGNYYEQYF.